Presented here are 27 T cell receptor beta chains from one specimen sequenced in a study of T cell responses to AZD1222 COVID-19 vaccine. Measured with immunoSEQ multiplex PCR; TCRdb has only the in-frame clones, and not every one. The sample includes roughly 70,000 clones, roughly four fifths of them seen just once. The sample in question was peripheral blood, obtained on day 0 of AZD1222 vaccination. These receptors all come from an adult in good health.

The CDR3 coding sequence is TGCGCCAGCAGCCAACCGACAACCCAAAACTATGGCTACACCTTC. Translated: CASSQPTTQNYGYTF. The chain employs TRBV4-1 and TRBJ1-2; D is ambiguous. Germline V CDR1 and CDR2: MGHRA, YSYEKL. Trimming shortened V by 2 bases and J by 2 bases, and 12 bases separated the two germline ends. CDR3 length equals 15 residues.

This chain uses TRBV19 with TRBJ1-6; perhaps TRBD1 as D (6 bases). The CDR3 is 14 residues long. Trimming took 3 bases from V and 7 from J, leaving 10 bases between them. Germline loops: CDR1 LNHDA, CDR2 SQIVND (reference sequence). As DNA, the CDR3 is TGTGCCAGTAGTATCACAGGGACCAATTCACCCCTCCACTTT. Its protein is CASSITGTNSPLHF.

The chain carries TRBV5-4 and TRBJ2-5; D may be TRBD1 (6 bases). Germline-derived CDR1 and CDR2 are SGHNT and YYREEE (reference sequence). The CDR3 is 13 amino acids. V shed 2 bases and J shed 4 bases, with 9 bases lying between them. CDR3 bases: TGTGCCAGCAGCTTACAGGGCCCAGAGACCCAGTACTTC. Its translation: CASSLQGPETQYF.

The chain joins TRBV5-8 to TRBJ2-1; D not certain. V lost 3 bases to trimming and J lost 12 bases, with 16 bases between them. The germline V gene has CDR1 SGHTS and CDR2 YDEGEE. The CDR3 totals 13 residues. For the CDR3, the DNA is TGTGCCAGCAGCTCCGGGCCCCCCCGGTCGCAGTTCTTC. It encodes CASSSGPPRSQFF.

The J gene is TRBJ1-6, the V gene TRBV5-4; TRBD1 matches 8 bases. V lost 0 bases, J lost 8 bases, and 4 bases stayed unmatched. Germline loops: CDR1 SGHNT, CDR2 YYREEE (reference sequence). This CDR3 region has 15 residues. CDR3 coding DNA: TGTGCCAGCAGCTTGGACACAGGGGGGGATTCACCCCTCCACTTT. This encodes CASSLDTGGDSPLHF.

In this sample, this clone turned up a few times. The chain is built from TRBV7-8 and TRBJ1-4; TRBD1 matches 7 bases. From germline, CDR1 is SGHVS and CDR2 FQNEAQ. The CDR3 consists of 15 residues. The V and J ends lost 5 bases and 4 bases, in that order; junction bases with no gene match: 7. As DNA, the CDR3 is TGTGCCAGCAGCCAGAGACAGGGTATTAATGAAAAACTGTTTTTT. It encodes CASSQRQGINEKLFF.

This clone has a handful of counts. The chain combines TRBV27 with TRBJ1-5, with 7 positions matching TRBD1. The ends lost 4 bases at V and 0 bases at J; junction bases unmatched: 6. The germline CDR1 and CDR2 sequences are MNHEY and SMNVEV (reference sequence). This CDR3 has 16 residues. The CDR3 here is CASSSQGDYSNQPQHF. The CDR3 nucleotides read TGTGCCAGCAGTTCCCAGGGGGATTATAGCAATCAGCCCCAGCATTTT.

V gene TRBV19 combines with J gene TRBJ1-4; 7 bases line up with TRBD1. The CDR3 totals 14 residues. Germline V lookup: CDR1 LNHDA, CDR2 SQIVND (reference sequence). Unmatched junction bases numbered 5, after V lost 6 bases and J lost 4 bases. DNA of the CDR3: TGTGCCAGTAGCGAGACAGGGTTTAATGAAAAACTGTTTTTT. It translates to CASSETGFNEKLFF. The full variable domain, with the rest looked up from reference TRBV19 and TRBJ1-4, is DGGITQSPKYLFRKEGQNVTLSCEQNLNHDAMYWYRQDPGQGLRLIYYSQIVNDFQKGDIAEGYSVSREKKESFPLTVTSAQKNPTAFYLCASSETGFNEKLFFGSGTQLSVL.

V is TRBV11-1 and J is TRBJ1-2, with D perhaps matching TRBD1 (5 bases). V lost 5 bases to trimming and J lost 8 bases, with 12 bases between them. The CDR3 has 12 residues. Per germline, CDR1 SGHAT and CDR2 FQDESV (reference sequence). The DNA for the CDR3 is TGTGCCAGCAGCCTCAGGGATGGCGGCTACACCTTC. Its protein product is CASSLRDGGYTF.

This chain joins TRBV6-5 and TRBJ2-1; D not resolved. There are 14 residues in the CDR3. Trimming left V 10 bases short and J 0 bases short, with 13 bases between. Germline V gene data show CDR1 as MNHEY and CDR2 as SVGAGI. The CDR3 spells CATQWVSSYNEQFF. CDR3 sequence (DNA): TGTGCCACTCAGTGGGTAAGCTCCTACAATGAGCAGTTCTTC.

The chain has TRBV24-1 and TRBJ2-7, with a weak D call TRBD1 (6 bases). This CDR3 is 13 amino acids long. V was cut by 7 bases and J by 1 base, with 10 bases left in between. Looked up from germline, CDR1 is KGHDR and CDR2 is SFDVKD. CDR3 sequence: CATRGGSSYEQYF. DNA for the CDR3: TGTGCCACCAGAGGGGGTTCTTCCTACGAGCAGTACTTC.

V usage is TRBV19 and J usage is TRBJ1-5; TRBD1 is a possible D gene (6 bases). Germline values: CDR1 LNHDA, CDR2 SQIVND (reference sequence). V shed 4 bases and J shed 6 bases, with 19 bases lying between them. This CDR3 is 16 amino acids long. In DNA form, the CDR3 reads TGTGCCAGTAGTACTGGACCGCAAGGGGGAGGTCAGCCCCAGCATTTT. Translation gives CASSTGPQGGGQPQHF.

This chain uses TRBV6-1 with TRBJ2-5; the D call may be TRBD1 or TRBD2 (7 bases each). V was cut by 2 bases and J by 4 bases, with 20 bases left in between. Germline V gives CDR1 MNHNS, CDR2 SASEGT. The CDR3 covers 17 residues. CDR3 sequence (DNA): TGTGCCAGCAGTGAATCTATTTGGGGCAGGGGGGGAGAGACCCAGTACTTC. Translation: CASSESIWGRGGETQYF.

This clone is termed medium-sized. The chain carries TRBV7-9 and TRBJ1-6; D unclear. V lost 1 base to trimming and J lost 4 bases, with 5 bases between them. This CDR3 contains 14 residues. The germline V gene has CDR1 SEHNR and CDR2 FQNEAQ (reference sequence). The CDR3 loop reads CASSLEQYNSPLHF. CDR3 DNA: TGTGCCAGCAGCTTAGAACAGTATAATTCACCCCTCCACTTT.

The rearrangement joins TRBV10-3 to TRBJ2-7; TRBD1 aligns across 8 bases. Germline CDR1 and CDR2: ENHRY and SYGVKD. The CDR3 loop spans 12 amino acids. After removal of 11 bases from V and 1 base from J, the junction contained 4 bases not matched to a gene. For the CDR3, the DNA is TGTGCCGGCGGACAGGGTTCCTACGAGCAGTACTTC. It codes for CAGGQGSYEQYF.

This rearrangement joins TRBV5-4 to TRBJ1-2, with D perhaps TRBD1 (6 bases). CDR3 length equals 14 residues. The V gene's germline CDR1 is SGHNT and CDR2 YYREEE (reference sequence). The germline V and J ends were trimmed by 6 bases and 7 bases, with 19 bases remaining between them. The CDR3 DNA is TGTGCCAGCAACTTCGCTGGGGGGGCGGGTGGCTACACCTTC. This sequence encodes CASNFAGGAGGYTF.

This chain uses TRBV10-3 with TRBJ1-5; possibly TRBD1 for D (6 bases). V was cut by 3 bases and J by 3 bases, with 12 bases left in between. The CDR3 loop spans 15 amino acids. Germline CDR1 is ENHRY and CDR2 is SYGVKD. The CDR3 region is CAISETGHTNQPQHF. The CDR3 nucleotides are TGTGCCATCAGTGAAACAGGGCACACCAATCAGCCCCAGCATTTT.

This clone was seen just once. The gene calls are TRBV7-6 and TRBJ2-7, with D tentatively TRBD1 (6 bases). This CDR3 spans 13 amino acids. V was shortened by 1 base and J by 5 bases, with 9 bases between the two germline ends. In germline, CDR1 is SGHVS, CDR2 FNYEAQ. The CDR3 DNA follows: TGTGCCAGCAGCTTAGACAGGGCCGACGAGCAGTACTTC. Its protein is CASSLDRADEQYF.

This clone was counted a single time. The chain couples TRBV7-2 to TRBJ2-1; 7 nucleotides line up with TRBD2. From germline, CDR1 is SGHTA and CDR2 FQGNSA. Trimming cost V 1 base and J 7 bases; bases outside gene matches: 7. This CDR3 contains 15 residues. This chain's CDR3 is CASSLVVGGWNEQFF. As DNA, the CDR3 is TGTGCCAGCAGCTTAGTAGTGGGGGGGTGGAATGAGCAGTTCTTC.

This sequence joins TRBV4-3 and TRBJ1-5, with D unresolved. Germline assignment: CDR1 LGHNA and CDR2 YSLEER. V lost 0 bases to trimming and J lost 5 bases, with 11 bases between them. The CDR3 totals 15 residues. For the CDR3, the DNA is TGCGCCAGCAGCCAAGATCTGATAGGCTATCAGCCCCAGCATTTT. Its translation is CASSQDLIGYQPQHF.

The chain has TRBV11-3 and TRBJ2-7; 11 bases line up with TRBD1. Per the germline V gene, CDR1 is SGHNT and CDR2 is YENEEA. CDR3 size: 16 residues. V lost 0 bases, J lost 4 bases, and 5 bases stayed unmatched. The CDR3 here is CASSLDGQGAGYEQYF. CDR3 bases: TGTGCCAGCAGCTTAGATGGACAGGGGGCCGGATACGAGCAGTACTTC.

The chain links TRBV10-3 to TRBJ2-5, with 9 bases identical to TRBD1. V shed 0 bases and J 5 bases; nucleotides not matched to a gene: 4. CDR3 length: 15 residues. Germline V gene lookup returns CDR1 ENHRY and CDR2 SYGVKD. CDR3 loop: CAISESTGGQETQYF. CDR3 nucleotides: TGTGCCATCAGTGAGTCAACAGGGGGCCAGGAGACCCAGTACTTC.

The CDR3 DNA is TGTGCCAGCAGCTTAGTTTCTGGCAGCAATCAGCCCCAGCATTTT. Translating it yields CASSLVSGSNQPQHF. J is TRBJ1-5 and V is TRBV7-2, with D unclear. Trimming took 1 base from V and 1 from J, leaving 8 bases between them. This CDR3 spans 15 amino acids. Germline CDR1 and CDR2: SGHTA and FQGNSA.

The chain employs TRBV11-2 and TRBJ2-2, with 7 bases identical to TRBD2. The CDR3 has 14 amino acids. In germline, CDR1 is SGHAT, CDR2 FQNNGV. The J segment lost 5 bases and the V segment lost 5 bases, leaving 5 bases of the junction unmatched. The CDR3 DNA is TGTGCCAGCAGCCGGGGGGTGGATACCGGGGAGCTGTTTTTT. It yields the protein CASSRGVDTGELFF.

The J gene is TRBJ1-3, the V gene TRBV10-2; D gene uncertain. V lost 4 bases and J lost 4, with 2 bases in between. Germline CDR1 is WSHSY and CDR2 is SAAADI. The CDR3 length is 11 residues. The CDR3 DNA sequence: TGCGCCAGCAGTGCCGGAAACACCATATATTTT. Translating gives CASSAGNTIYF.

The CDR3 nucleotides are TGTGCCACCAGCAGAGATCCAGGGGGAAATGAAAAACTGTTTTTT. Its translation is CATSRDPGGNEKLFF. The chain couples TRBV15 to TRBJ1-4, with 7 bases identical to TRBD1. From germline, CDR1 is LNHNV and CDR2 YYDKDF (reference sequence). The CDR3 sequence is 15 residues long. J lost 5 bases, V lost 0 bases, and 3 bases had no gene match.

CDR3: CASSHLAMDTEAFF. The CDR3 nucleotides are TGTGCCAGCAGCCATTTGGCTATGGACACTGAAGCTTTCTTT. This sequence joins TRBV3-1 (or the pseudogene TRBV3-2) and TRBJ1-1; D ambiguous. V lost 3 bases, J lost 3 bases, and 11 bases lay in between. Germline V lookup: CDR1 LGHDT, CDR2 YNNKEL (reference sequence). The CDR3 is 14 residues long.